The present TCR beta chain was sequenced within a study of Graves' ophthalmopathy and Graves' hyperthyroidism. Looking at the study overall: Calling hyperthyroidism stable required that no ophthalmopathy show up within 18 months of follow-up.

Hyperthyroidism cases were recent diagnoses of under 2 months' duration in people aged 18 to 65. No donor had other autoimmune disease, uncontrolled infection, pregnancy or lactation. Symptoms, serum thyroxine and TRAb, thyroid ultrasound, and orbital computed tomography formed the diagnostic basis. This clonotype was counted only a few times. Amplification from RNA transcripts yielded the TCR beta CDR3 regions. HTBI-primed first-round RT-PCR preceded second-round multiplex PCR. MiXCR, applied by TCRdb to the multiplex PCR reads, yields one record per CDR3 protein. The sample lists approximately 1.2 million distinct CDR3 sequences, 35% to 40% occurring once. The CDR3 is made up of 16 amino acids. Trimming stripped 4 bases from V and 1 base from J, with 13 bases between. CDR1 SEHNR and CDR2 FQNEAQ come from the germline V gene (reference sequence).

V and J are TRBV7-9 and TRBJ2-2, with D perhaps matching TRBD1 or TRBD2 (5 bases each). The TCR originated in an adult man with Graves' hyperthyroidism. Sequenced material: peripheral blood or thyroid tissue (not recorded which). The CDR3 protein is CASSSTGTENTGELFF. CDR3 DNA sequence: TGTGCCAGCAGCTCAACCGGGACGGAGAACACCGGGGAGCTGTTTTTT.